The TCR beta chain under discussion was sequenced for a study of T cells in severe cutaneous drug reactions. The iRepertoire multiplex PCR system with TCR subtype-specific primers built both bulk and single-cell libraries. TCRdb reworked the multiplex PCR reads into one entry per CDR3 protein, no DNA. In all, the sample yields just over 20,000 distinct CDR3 sequences. Sequenced patients had Stevens-Johnson syndrome or toxic epidermal necrolysis caused by carbamazepine. This CDR3 is 13 amino acids long. Germline lookup yields CDR1 SQVTM and CDR2 ANQGSEA. The clonotype was recovered from a human donor with toxic epidermal necrolysis, a severe cutaneous drug reaction. This chain uses TRBV29-1 with TRBJ2-3; TCRdb indicates TRBD1, and absent DNA this call remains unverified. What was sequenced was PBMCs. CDR3 sequence reads: CSVGGRVTDTQYF.